Below are 12 T cell receptor beta chains sequenced from a single sample in a study of T cell repertoires in cytomegalovirus infection. Using its own MiXCR run on the reads, TCRdb lists one record per CDR3 protein. The sample records nearly 650,000 distinct CDR3 sequences, approximately 24% being singletons. Sequenced sample: CD8+ T cells from PBMCs. The receptors were sampled from a human donor in good health (CMV status not recorded). Some clones in this sample may be carry-over from other donors' samples.

The V and J genes are TRBV7-4 and TRBJ1-1; tentatively, D is TRBD1 (6 bases). Germline CDR1 is SGHVT and CDR2 is SQSDAQ. Trimming took 5 bases from V and 4 from J, leaving 11 bases between them. The CDR3 spans 13 residues. CDR3 sequence: CASSSRDTTEAFF. The DNA for the CDR3 is TGTGCCAGCAGCAGCCGGGACACCACTGAAGCTTTCTTT.

This clonotype was seen only once. With a much larger clone just one base away, this may be a read error. The chain recombines TRBV11-1 with TRBJ2-1; 8 positions agree with TRBD2. The CDR3 spans 18 residues. CDR1 SGHAT and CDR2 FQDESV come from the germline V gene (reference sequence). The CDR3, as DNA: TGTGCCAGCAGCTTGTTAGGTAGCGGGATGAGCTCCTACAATAAGCAGTTCTTC. It encodes CASSLLGSGMSSYNKQFF. Supplemented by reference TRBV11-1 and TRBJ2-1, the full variable domain reads EAEVAQSPRYKITEKSQAVAFWCDPISGHATLYWYRQILGQGPELLVQFQDESVVDDSQLPKDRFSAERLKGVDSTLKIQPAELGDSAMYLCASSLLGSGMSSYNKQFFGPGTRLTVL.

The chain carries TRBV19 and TRBJ1-5; the D is unclear. Trimming shortened V by 9 bases and J by 4 bases, and 19 bases separated the two germline ends. The CDR3 has 15 amino acids. Germline assignment: CDR1 LNHDA and CDR2 SQIVND (reference sequence). In nucleotides, the CDR3 is TGTGCCAGCACATACGGGCCCATGGCGAATCAGCCCCAGCATTTT. This codes for CASTYGPMANQPQHF.

The J gene is TRBJ2-3, the V gene TRBV28, with D uncertain. Between the trimmed V and J ends, which lost 6 bases and 3 bases, there was a span of 10 bases. The CDR3 runs 13 residues. From germline, CDR1 is MDHEN and CDR2 SYDVKM. CDR3 DNA sequence: TGTGCCAGCAGATTGTATAGGACAGATACGCAGTATTTT. Protein sequence: CASRLYRTDTQYF.

This clonotype was picked up a small number of times. This chain joins TRBV28 and TRBJ1-1, with 7 bases aligning to TRBD1. The germline V gene has CDR1 MDHEN and CDR2 SYDVKM. The CDR3 length is 15 residues. The junction had 5 bases not matched to a gene; V was cut back by 1 base and J by 3 bases. For the CDR3, the DNA is TGTGCCAGCAGTTTATTCCGACAGGGTCACACTGAAGCTTTCTTT. It yields the protein CASSLFRQGHTEAFF.

The chain employs TRBV11-1 and TRBJ2-2; D call uncertain. The V gene lost 8 bases and the J gene lost 4 bases, with 11 bases spanning the gap. Germline V lookup: CDR1 SGHAT, CDR2 FQDESV (reference sequence). The CDR3 runs 13 residues. The CDR3: CASASLATGELFF. CDR3 sequence (DNA): TGTGCCAGCGCGTCGTTGGCCACCGGGGAGCTGTTTTTT.

This chain joins TRBV4-1 and TRBJ1-5; 7 bases line up with TRBD1. CDR1 is MGHRA and CDR2 is YSYEKL in the germline V gene. Trimming cost V 7 bases and J 6 bases; bases outside gene matches: 12. CDR3 length equals 15 residues. The CDR3 nucleotides read TGCGCCAGCACCCCCCCGGGTACAGGGGTTCAGCCCCAGCATTTT. It is translated as CASTPPGTGVQPQHF.

The CDR3 protein is CSARVDRTNYFGYTF. Here the CDR3 DNA reads TGCAGTGCTAGAGTTGACAGGACAAACTATTTTGGCTACACCTTC. The gene calls are TRBV20-1 and TRBJ1-2; TRBD1 might be the D (6 bases). Looked up from germline, CDR1 is DFQATT and CDR2 is SNEGSKA (reference sequence). V gave up 1 base and J gave up 7 bases, with 19 bases separating them. This CDR3 is built from 15 residues.

As for this clonotype: A much larger clone lies a single base off, so this may be a read error. The chain joins TRBV7-6 to TRBJ2-7; maybe TRBD2 (7 bases). The length of the CDR3 is 13 residues. Looked up from germline, CDR1 is SGHVS and CDR2 is FNYEAQ. The CDR3 is CASNLRGGFEQYF. CDR3 bases: TGTGCCAGCAACTTAAGGGGGGGATTCGAGCAGTACTTC.

The rearrangement joins TRBV7-9 to TRBJ2-7, with D perhaps TRBD1 (6 bases). Germline V gene data show CDR1 as SEHNR and CDR2 as FQNEAQ (reference sequence). The CDR3 spans 15 residues. Trimming cost V 2 bases and J 0 bases, with 11 bases left between them. The CDR3: CASSLKQGSSYEQYF. The DNA of the CDR3 is TGTGCCAGCAGCTTAAAACAGGGATCCTCCTACGAGCAGTACTTC.

This chain uses TRBV25-1 with TRBJ1-2; tentative D call: TRBD1 (6 bases). Germline values: CDR1 MGHDK, CDR2 SYGVNS. V was trimmed by 1 base and J by 8 bases, leaving 11 bases between them. The CDR3 has 13 amino acids. CDR3 in amino acids: CASSEWAGDGYTF. DNA of the CDR3: TGTGCCAGCAGTGAATGGGCAGGGGACGGCTACACCTTC.

This clonotype has more than one count but fewer than ten. The chain employs TRBV29-1 and TRBJ2-7; no definite D call. Germline CDR1 SQVTM, CDR2 ANQGSEA. Trimming took 8 bases from V and 5 from J, leaving 7 bases between them. The CDR3 contains 9 residues. CDR3 residues: CSFTNEQYV. The CDR3 region has the DNA TGCAGCTTCACCAACGAGCAGTACGTC.